The present entry profiles one T cell receptor beta chain with its context. The germline V gene has CDR1 DFQATT and CDR2 SNEGSKA (reference sequence). The junction had 3 bases not matched to a gene; V was cut back by 5 bases and J by 4 bases. The CDR3 has 12 residues. The data originate from a study of T-cell reconstitution after alpha-beta-depleted transplantation in children. Molecular barcoding with unique molecular identifiers was used for the TCRbeta library. One entry per CDR3 protein results from TCRdb running MiXCR on the PCR reads. This sample yields about 540,000 distinct CDR3 sequences, of which approximately 20% are seen a single time; 2.5% to 4% belongs to the top ten.

The chain links TRBV20-1 to TRBJ1-2, with 8 bases lining up with TRBD1. This receptor was obtained from a human donor who donated a stem cell graft to a child with acute lymphoblastic leukemia. Sequencing was performed on PBMCs from the stem cell graft donor, taken from the stem cell graft. CDR3 in DNA: TGCAGTGCTGGGACAGGTACCTATGGCTACACCTTC. As protein: CSAGTGTYGYTF.